Listed below are T cell receptor beta chains from one sample, sequenced in a study of shared clonotypes between healthy human individuals. Libraries were prepared by immunoSEQ multiplex PCR; TCRdb keeps only in-frame clonotypes and omits some of them. The repertoire includes about 490,000 clones, around 78% of them detected once, and 13% sits in the top ten. The sequenced material came from PBMCs. These TCRs come from a middle-aged woman in good health. Some clones in this sample may be carry-over from other donors' samples. Both conserved end residues are part of each CDR3. Each record gives: CDR3 length, J gene, clone size, D gene, V gene, CDR3 protein, CDR3 DNA. D genes are given only for firm matches. The size field is filled for only some rows; it gives once, few, many or a size class.

13 | TRBJ2-7 | once | . | TRBV5-1 | CASSFDSSYEQYF | TGCGCCAGCAGCTTCGACAGCTCCTACGAGCAGTACTTC
14 | TRBJ2-7 | . | . | TRBV7-6 | CASSLPSQGNEQYF | TGTGCCAGCAGCTTACCCTCCCAGGGAAACGAGCAGTACTTC
13 | TRBJ2-5 | . | . | TRBV11-2 | CASSLQVGETQYF | TGTGCCAGCAGCTTGCAAGTCGGGGAGACCCAGTACTTC
15 | TRBJ2-2 | . | . | TRBV19 | CASSIGGRGTGELFF | TGTGCCAGTAGTATAGGCGGCAGGGGCACCGGGGAGCTGTTTTTT
17 | TRBJ2-5 | . | TRBD1 | TRBV28 | CASSHPPDRGLEETQYF | TGTGCCAGCAGCCACCCCCCGGACAGGGGGCTGGAGGAGACCCAGTACTTC
16 | TRBJ2-6 | . | . | TRBV4-3 | CASSPYGENGANVLTF | TGCGCCAGCAGCCCCTACGGGGAGAATGGGGCCAACGTCCTGACTTTC
15 | TRBJ1-1 | . | . | TRBV29-1 | CSVGAGWGMNTEAFF | TGCAGCGTTGGGGCCGGGTGGGGGATGAACACTGAAGCTTTCTTT
13 | TRBJ2-2 | few | . | TRBV28 | CASRAGMTGELFF | TGTGCCAGCAGGGCGGGAATGACCGGGGAGCTGTTTTTT
15 | TRBJ2-2 | . | TRBD2 | TRBV28 | CASSLLAGGPGELFF | TGTGCCAGCAGTTTATTAGCGGGAGGGCCCGGGGAGCTGTTTTTT
14 | TRBJ2-2 | . | . | TRBV7-2 | CASSRGRGTGELFF | TGTGCCAGCAGTAGGGGGAGAGGTACCGGGGAGCTGTTTTTT
14 | TRBJ1-2 | . | . | TRBV11-2 | CASSLPGARYGYTF | TGTGCCAGCAGCCTACCAGGGGCTCGGTATGGCTACACCTTC
17 | TRBJ2-1 | . | TRBD2 | TRBV4-2 | CASSQLPGASGSYEQFF | TGTGCCAGCAGCCAACTCCCCGGGGCTAGCGGGAGCTATGAGCAGTTCTTC
14 | TRBJ2-7 | . | . | TRBV28 | CASSLAGPSYEQYF | TGTGCCAGCAGTTTAGCAGGGCCCTCCTACGAGCAGTACTTC
14 | TRBJ2-5 | . | . | TRBV7-9 | CASSLYWGQETQYF | TGTGCCAGCAGCTTATACTGGGGCCAAGAGACCCAGTACTTC
12 | TRBJ2-1 | . | TRBD2 | TRBV7-9 | CAGGAGGPWEFF | TGTGCCGGGGGAGCGGGAGGTCCGTGGGAGTTCTTC
14 | TRBJ1-6 | once | TRBD1 | TRBV5-1 | CASSDGTVNSPLHF | TGCGCCAGCAGCGATGGGACAGTCAATTCACCCCTCCACTTT
13 | TRBJ1-1 | . | . | TRBV9 | CASSPGGGQGAFF | TGTGCCAGCAGCCCGGGAGGGGGGCAGGGTGCTTTCTTT
15 | TRBJ2-7 | . | TRBD2 | TRBV30 | CAWSVGLAGGNEQYF | TGTGCCTGGAGTGTAGGACTAGCGGGAGGTAACGAGCAGTACTTC
15 | TRBJ2-1 | . | . | TRBV7-2 | CASSIAGLLSDEQFF | TGTGCCAGCAGCATAGCCGGCCTCTTGTCGGATGAGCAGTTCTTC
14 | TRBJ1-1 | . | TRBD1 | TRBV30 | CAWSADRVDTEAFF | TGTGCCTGGAGTGCGGACAGGGTGGACACTGAAGCTTTCTTT
16 | TRBJ2-5 | . | . | TRBV5-1 | CASSLEGGLAGETQYF | TGCGCCAGCAGCTTGGAAGGGGGACTTGCCGGGGAGACCCAGTACTTC
11 | TRBJ1-1 | . | . | TRBV30 | CAWGDMTEAFF | TGTGCCTGGGGGGACATGACTGAGGCTTTCTTT
14 | TRBJ1-4 | . | . | TRBV27 | CASSWAASNEKLFF | TGTGCCAGCAGTTGGGCAGCCTCTAATGAAAAACTGTTTTTT
11 | TRBJ2-5 | . | TRBD1 | TRBV20-1 | CSADRGETQYF | TGCAGTGCTGACAGGGGCGAGACCCAGTACTTC
13 | TRBJ2-7 | . | TRBD1 | TRBV28 | CASRSSTGNEQYF | TGTGCCAGCAGATCCTCGACAGGGAACGAGCAGTACTTC
17 | TRBJ1-4 | . | TRBD1 | TRBV4-1 | CASSQDLRRGANEKLFF | TGCGCCAGCAGCCAAGATCTCCGCAGGGGGGCTAATGAAAAACTGTTTTTT
14 | TRBJ1-3 | . | . | TRBV19 | CASSMRRTGNTIYF | TGTGCCAGTAGTATGAGACGGACTGGAAACACCATATATTTT
13 | TRBJ2-6 | few | . | TRBV6-1 | CASRPSGANVLTF | TGTGCCAGCCGTCCCTCTGGGGCCAACGTCCTGACTTTC
15 | TRBJ2-7 | . | TRBD1 | TRBV7-2 | CASSPTGGGTYEQYF | TGTGCCAGCAGTCCTACAGGGGGCGGGACCTACGAGCAGTACTTC
15 | TRBJ2-1 | . | . | TRBV10-3 | CAISPGGRDRNEQFF | TGTGCCATCAGTCCCGGAGGCAGGGATCGAAATGAGCAGTTCTTC
17 | TRBJ2-2 | . | TRBD2 | TRBV5-5 | CASSLGTSGIYTGELFF | TGTGCCAGCAGCTTGGGTACGAGCGGGATATACACCGGGGAGCTGTTTTTT
15 | TRBJ2-7 | once | TRBD1 | TRBV28 | CASSSSGTGFYEQYF | TGTGCCAGCAGTTCCTCCGGGACAGGGTTTTACGAGCAGTACTTC
13 | TRBJ2-3 | many | TRBD1 | TRBV11-2 | CASSLDRDRVQYF | TGTGCCAGCAGCTTAGATCGGGACAGGGTGCAGTATTTT
16 | TRBJ2-2 | . | TRBD2 | TRBV12-5 | CASGLAAGDFTGELFF | TGTGCTAGTGGTTTGGCAGCGGGAGATTTCACCGGGGAGCTGTTTTTT
17 | TRBJ2-1 | . | TRBD2 | TRBV19 | CASSISSGRASYNEQFF | TGTGCCAGTAGTATATCGAGCGGGAGGGCCTCCTACAATGAGCAGTTCTTC
14 | TRBJ1-2 | few | . | TRBV6-1 | CASSPWSPGRGYTF | TGTGCCAGCAGTCCCTGGTCGCCCGGCAGGGGCTACACCTTC
15 | TRBJ1-5 | . | . | TRBV21-1 | CASSTRTDRNQPQHF | TGTGCCAGCAGCACCCGGACTGATCGGAATCAGCCCCAGCATTTT
16 | TRBJ2-7 | . | TRBD2 | TRBV7-2 | CASSLNPAGVGYEQYF | TGTGCCAGCAGCTTAAATCCAGCGGGAGTCGGGTACGAGCAGTACTTC
15 | TRBJ2-1 | . | TRBD1 | TRBV11-3 | CASSLGADRKNEQFF | TGTGCCAGCAGCTTAGGGGCGGACAGGAAAAATGAGCAGTTCTTC
13 | TRBJ2-3 | . | . | TRBV28 | CASRAGSTDTQYF | TGTGCCAGCAGGGCGGGTAGCACAGATACGCAGTATTTT
14 | TRBJ2-1 | . | TRBD2 | TRBV10-3 | CAIRSLAEDNEQFF | TGTGCCATCAGGTCCCTAGCGGAAGACAATGAGCAGTTCTTC
15 | TRBJ2-3 | . | TRBD2 | TRBV15 | CATSREAGDTDTQYF | TGTGCCACCAGCAGAGAAGCGGGGGACACAGATACGCAGTATTTT
12 | TRBJ2-2 | . | . | TRBV7-3 | CASSLESGELFF | TGTGCCAGCAGCTTAGAATCCGGGGAGCTGTTTTTT
17 | TRBJ2-7 | . | TRBD2 | TRBV19 | CASSIGVAGVVGDEQYF | TGTGCCAGTAGTATCGGGGTAGCGGGAGTCGTGGGAGACGAGCAGTACTTC
13 | TRBJ2-7 | . | . | TRBV7-9 | CASSSRPADEQYF | TGTGCCAGCAGCTCCCGACCGGCCGACGAGCAGTACTTC
19 | TRBJ2-6 | . | . | TRBV4-1 | CASSQQGLAIGSGANVLTF | TGCGCCAGCAGCCAACAGGGCTTGGCCATTGGGAGTGGGGCCAACGTCCTGACTTTC
13 | TRBJ1-1 | . | . | TRBV4-2 | CASSQGPNTEAFF | TGTGCCAGCAGCCAAGGGCCTAACACTGAAGCTTTCTTT
14 | TRBJ2-1 | . | . | TRBV10-2 | CASTDQRSYNEQFF | TGCGCCAGCACGGACCAGCGGTCTTACAATGAGCAGTTCTTC
14 | TRBJ2-7 | . | TRBD2 | TRBV5-1 | CASSLRLAGAEQYF | TGCGCCAGCAGCTTGAGGCTAGCGGGAGCCGAGCAGTACTTC
16 | TRBJ2-7 | . | TRBD1 | TRBV28 | CASSSPAGTGGGEQYF | TGTGCCAGCAGTTCGCCAGCCGGGACAGGGGGGGGCGAGCAGTACTTC
15 | TRBJ2-1 | . | TRBD2 | TRBV11-2 | CASSLRTSGYNEQFF | TGTGCCAGCAGCTTAAGGACTAGCGGGTACAATGAGCAGTTCTTC
14 | TRBJ2-2 | . | TRBD1 | TRBV23-1 | CASWDRVWGGELFF | TGCGCCAGCTGGGACAGGGTTTGGGGCGGCGAGCTGTTTTTT
15 | TRBJ2-2 | once | . | TRBV18 | CASSPPGTKTGELFF | TGTGCCAGCTCACCACCGGGGACCAAGACCGGGGAGCTGTTTTTT
16 | TRBJ2-2 | . | . | TRBV7-2 | CASSLAVGVNTGELFF | TGTGCCAGCAGCTTAGCGGTAGGAGTAAACACCGGGGAGCTGTTTTTT
13 | TRBJ2-5 | . | . | TRBV7-2 | CASSSQQAGTQYF | TGTGCCAGCAGCTCCCAACAAGCGGGGACCCAGTACTTC
14 | TRBJ2-7 | few | . | TRBV7-6 | CASSNDGISYEQYF | TGTGCCAGCAGCAACGACGGAATCTCCTACGAGCAGTACTTC
18 | TRBJ2-1 | . | TRBD2 | TRBV13 | CASSLGPGTSGPTNEQFF | TGTGCCAGCAGCTTAGGCCCGGGGACTAGCGGACCTACGAATGAGCAGTTCTTC
13 | TRBJ1-2 | many | . | TRBV12-5 | CASGFQGTYGYTF | TGTGCTAGTGGTTTCCAGGGGACCTATGGCTACACCTTC
15 | TRBJ2-1 | . | . | TRBV2 | CASRKGGEGYNEQFF | TGTGCCAGCAGAAAAGGGGGGGAGGGTTACAATGAGCAGTTCTTC
14 | TRBJ1-2 | . | . | TRBV6-5 | CASSWAGGASGYTF | TGTGCCAGCAGTTGGGCGGGGGGAGCGTCTGGCTACACCTTC